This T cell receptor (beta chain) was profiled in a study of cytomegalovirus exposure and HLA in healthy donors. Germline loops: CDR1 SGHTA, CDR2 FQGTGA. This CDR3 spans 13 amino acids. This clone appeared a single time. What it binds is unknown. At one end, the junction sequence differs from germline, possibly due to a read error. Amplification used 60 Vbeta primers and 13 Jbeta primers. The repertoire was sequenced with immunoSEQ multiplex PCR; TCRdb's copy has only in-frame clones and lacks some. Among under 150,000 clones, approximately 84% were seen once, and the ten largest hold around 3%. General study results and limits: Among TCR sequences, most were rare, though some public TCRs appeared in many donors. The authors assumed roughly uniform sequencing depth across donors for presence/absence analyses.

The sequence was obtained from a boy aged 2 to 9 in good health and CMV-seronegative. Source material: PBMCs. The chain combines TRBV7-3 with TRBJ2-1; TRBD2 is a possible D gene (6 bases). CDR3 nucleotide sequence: TGTGCCAGCAGCCCCCTGGGAGGCGGACGCCCCCTCTTC. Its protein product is CASSPLGGGRPLF.